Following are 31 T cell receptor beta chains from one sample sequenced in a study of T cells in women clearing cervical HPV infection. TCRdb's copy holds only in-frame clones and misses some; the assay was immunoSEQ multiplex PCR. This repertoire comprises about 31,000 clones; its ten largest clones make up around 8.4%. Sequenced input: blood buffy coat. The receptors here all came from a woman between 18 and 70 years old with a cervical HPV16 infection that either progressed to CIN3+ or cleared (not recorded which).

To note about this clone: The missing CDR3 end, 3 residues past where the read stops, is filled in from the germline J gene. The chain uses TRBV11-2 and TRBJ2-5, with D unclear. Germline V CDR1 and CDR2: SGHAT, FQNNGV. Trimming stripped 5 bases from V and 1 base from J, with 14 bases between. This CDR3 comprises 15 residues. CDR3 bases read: TGTGCCAGCAGCCGACGTACAGTCCTCCAAGAGACC. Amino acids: CASSRRTVLQET. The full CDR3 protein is CASSRRTVLQETQYF.

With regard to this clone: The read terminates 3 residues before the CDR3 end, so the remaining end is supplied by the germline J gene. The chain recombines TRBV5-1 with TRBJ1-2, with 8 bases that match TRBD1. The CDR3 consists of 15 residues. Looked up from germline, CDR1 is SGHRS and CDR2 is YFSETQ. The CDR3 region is CASSLDNLGQGGYTF. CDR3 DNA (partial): TGCGCCAGCAGCCTGGATAACTTAGGACAGGGCGGC.

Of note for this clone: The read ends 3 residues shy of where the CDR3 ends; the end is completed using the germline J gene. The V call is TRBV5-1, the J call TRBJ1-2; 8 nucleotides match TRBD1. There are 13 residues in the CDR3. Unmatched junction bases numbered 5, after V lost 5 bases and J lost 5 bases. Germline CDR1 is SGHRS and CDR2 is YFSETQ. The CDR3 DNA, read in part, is TGCGCCAGCAGTAGAGGACAGGGATATGGC. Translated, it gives CASSRGQGYG. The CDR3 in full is CASSRGQGYGYTF.

CDR3 bases read: TGTGCCAGCAGCTTAGAGGCGGGGGGCCCAGATACG. It codes for CASSLEAGGPDT. The entire CDR3 reads CASSLEAGGPDTQYF. The J gene is TRBJ2-3, the V gene TRBV7-9; 8 bases fit TRBD2. The read halts 3 residues ahead of the CDR3 end, with the missing end drawn from the germline J gene. The CDR3 length is 15 residues. The germline V gene has CDR1 SEHNR and CDR2 FQNEAQ (reference sequence). V trimming: 1 base; J trimming: 4 bases; junction bases outside the gene matches: 4.

The CDR3 loop reads CAWSVRVRTEAFF. The covered CDR3 bases are TGTGCCTGGAGTGTAAGAGTTCGGACTGAA. This chain links TRBV30 with TRBJ1-1; no clear D gene. The sequenced fragment ends 3 residues before the CDR3 boundary, so the rest is inferred from the germline J gene. The length of the CDR3 is 13 residues. The V gene's germline CDR1 is GTSNPN and CDR2 SVGIG (reference sequence). The germline V and J ends were trimmed by 0 bases and 5 bases, with 10 bases remaining between them.

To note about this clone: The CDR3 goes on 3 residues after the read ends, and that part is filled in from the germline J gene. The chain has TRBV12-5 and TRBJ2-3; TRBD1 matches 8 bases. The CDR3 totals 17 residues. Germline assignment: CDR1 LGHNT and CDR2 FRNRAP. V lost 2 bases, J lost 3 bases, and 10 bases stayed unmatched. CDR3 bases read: TGTGCTAGTGGTTTGATTTCCGGGACAGGTCGTACAGATACG. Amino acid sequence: CASGLISGTGRTDT. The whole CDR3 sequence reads CASGLISGTGRTDTQYF.

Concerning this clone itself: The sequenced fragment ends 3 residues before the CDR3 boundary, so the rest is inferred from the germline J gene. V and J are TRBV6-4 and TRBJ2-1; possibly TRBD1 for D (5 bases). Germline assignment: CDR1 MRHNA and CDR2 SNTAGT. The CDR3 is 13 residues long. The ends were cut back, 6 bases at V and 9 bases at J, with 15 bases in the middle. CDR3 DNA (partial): TGTGCCAGCAGCGAACAGGAGAGAGGTGAG. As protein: CASSEQERGE. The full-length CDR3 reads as CASSEQERGEQFF.

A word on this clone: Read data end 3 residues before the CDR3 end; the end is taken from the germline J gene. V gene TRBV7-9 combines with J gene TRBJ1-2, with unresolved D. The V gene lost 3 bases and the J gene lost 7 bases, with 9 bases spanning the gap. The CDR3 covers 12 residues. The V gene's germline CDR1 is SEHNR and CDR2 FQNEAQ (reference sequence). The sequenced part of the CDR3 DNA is TGTGCCAGCAGCTTGATACAGTTTGGC. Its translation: CASSLIQFG. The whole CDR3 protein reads CASSLIQFGYTF.

This chain's CDR3 is CASSLELAGGPETQYF. The covered CDR3 bases are TGTGCCAGCAGCTTAGAGCTTGCGGGAGGGCCCGAGACG. The chain employs TRBV7-7 and TRBJ2-3, with 9 bases identical to TRBD2. The CDR3 end falls 3 residues outside the read, so it is completed with the germline J gene. CDR3 length: 16 amino acids. Germline values: CDR1 SSHAT, CDR2 FNYEAQ (reference sequence).

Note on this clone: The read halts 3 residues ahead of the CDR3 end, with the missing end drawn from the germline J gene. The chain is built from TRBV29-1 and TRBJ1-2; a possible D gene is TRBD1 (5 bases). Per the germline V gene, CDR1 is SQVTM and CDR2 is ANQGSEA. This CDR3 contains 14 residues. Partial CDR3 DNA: TGCAGCGTCAAAGCGGGGGGGACGGCAGATACC. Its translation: CSVKAGGTADT. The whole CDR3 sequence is CSVKAGGTADTYTF.

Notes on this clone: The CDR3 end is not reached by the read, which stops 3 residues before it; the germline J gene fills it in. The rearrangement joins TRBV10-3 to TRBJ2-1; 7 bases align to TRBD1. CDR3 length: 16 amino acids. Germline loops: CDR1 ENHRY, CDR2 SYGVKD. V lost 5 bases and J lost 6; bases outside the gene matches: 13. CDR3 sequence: CAISQEGTEWVNEQFF. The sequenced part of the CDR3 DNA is TGTGCCATCAGTCAAGAAGGGACAGAATGGGTCAATGAG.

The sequenced CDR3 bases are TGTGCCAGCTCACCACCGTCTACTACAGGGGAAGATGGT. This translates into CASSPPSTTGEDG. The whole CDR3 protein is CASSPPSTTGEDGQYF. The J gene is TRBJ2-4, the V gene TRBV18; TRBD1 matches 7 bases. The read halts 3 residues ahead of the CDR3 end, with the missing end drawn from the germline J gene. CDR3 length equals 16 residues. Per the germline V gene, CDR1 is KGHSH and CDR2 is LQKENI.

The CDR3 loop reads CASSRGDRYEQYF. CDR3 DNA (partial): TGTGCCAGCTCACGGGGGGACCGCTACGAG. V is TRBV18 and J is TRBJ2-7; TRBD2 is a possible D gene (6 bases). The sequence runs out 3 residues before the end of the CDR3; the remainder is reconstructed from the germline J gene. V shed 4 bases and J shed 3 bases, with 10 bases lying between them. Germline V gene sequence: CDR1 KGHSH, CDR2 LQKENI. The CDR3 length is 13 residues.

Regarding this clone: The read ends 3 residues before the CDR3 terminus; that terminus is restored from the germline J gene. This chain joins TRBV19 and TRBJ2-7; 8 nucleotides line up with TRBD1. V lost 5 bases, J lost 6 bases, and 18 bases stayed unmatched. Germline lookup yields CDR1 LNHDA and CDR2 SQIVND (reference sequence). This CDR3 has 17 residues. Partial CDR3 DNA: TGTGCCAGTAGTCTACGTAAGGACAGGGCGAGGAAGGGCGAG. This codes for CASSLRKDRARKGE. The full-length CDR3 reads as CASSLRKDRARKGEQYF. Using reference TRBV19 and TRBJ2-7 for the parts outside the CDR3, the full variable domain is DGGITQSPKYLFRKEGQNVTLSCEQNLNHDAMYWYRQDPGQGLRLIYYSQIVNDFQKGDIAEGYSVSREKKESFPLTVTSAQKNPTAFYLCASSLRKDRARKGEQYFGPGTRLTVT.

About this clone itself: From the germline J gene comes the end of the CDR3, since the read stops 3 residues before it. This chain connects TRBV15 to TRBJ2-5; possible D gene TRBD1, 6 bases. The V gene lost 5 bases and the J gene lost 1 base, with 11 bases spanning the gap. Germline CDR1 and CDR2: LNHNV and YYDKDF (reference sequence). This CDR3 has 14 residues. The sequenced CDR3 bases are TGTGCCACCAGCGGATGGACAGTCCAAGAGACC. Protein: CATSGWTVQET. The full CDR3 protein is CATSGWTVQETQYF.

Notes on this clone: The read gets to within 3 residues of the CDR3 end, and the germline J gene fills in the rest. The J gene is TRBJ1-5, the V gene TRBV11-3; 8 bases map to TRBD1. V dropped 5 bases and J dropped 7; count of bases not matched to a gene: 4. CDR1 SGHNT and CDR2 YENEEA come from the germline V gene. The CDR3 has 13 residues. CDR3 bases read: TGTGCCAGCAGCCCAGGACAGGGACAGCCC. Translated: CASSPGQGQP. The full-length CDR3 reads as CASSPGQGQPQHF.

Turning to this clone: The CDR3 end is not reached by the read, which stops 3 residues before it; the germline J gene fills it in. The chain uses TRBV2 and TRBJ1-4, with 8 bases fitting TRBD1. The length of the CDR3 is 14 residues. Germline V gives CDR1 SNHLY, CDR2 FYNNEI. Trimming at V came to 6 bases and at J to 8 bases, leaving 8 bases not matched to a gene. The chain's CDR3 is CASRVGTGDEKLFF. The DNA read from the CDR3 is TGTGCCAGCAGAGTCGGGACAGGAGACGAAAAA.

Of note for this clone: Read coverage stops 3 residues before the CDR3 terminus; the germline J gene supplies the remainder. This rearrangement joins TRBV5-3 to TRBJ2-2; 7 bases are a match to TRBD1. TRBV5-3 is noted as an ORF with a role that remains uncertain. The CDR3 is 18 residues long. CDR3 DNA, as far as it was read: TGTGCCAGAAGCGCACAGGGACAGTCTTTCGTCCATAATTCACCG. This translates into CARSAQGQSFVHNSP. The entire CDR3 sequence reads CARSAQGQSFVHNSPLFF.

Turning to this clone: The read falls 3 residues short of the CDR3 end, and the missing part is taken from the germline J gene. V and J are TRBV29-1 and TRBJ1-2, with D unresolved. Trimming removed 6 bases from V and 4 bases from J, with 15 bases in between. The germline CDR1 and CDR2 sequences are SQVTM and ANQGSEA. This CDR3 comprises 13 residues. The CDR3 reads CSVWLGGLYGYTF. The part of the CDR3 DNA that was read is TGCAGCGTCTGGTTGGGCGGACTCTATGGC.

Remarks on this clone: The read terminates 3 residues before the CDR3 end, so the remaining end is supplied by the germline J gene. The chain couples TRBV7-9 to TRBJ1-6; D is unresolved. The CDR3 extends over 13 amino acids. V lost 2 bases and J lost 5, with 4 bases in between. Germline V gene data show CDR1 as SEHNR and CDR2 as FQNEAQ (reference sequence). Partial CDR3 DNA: TGTGCCAGCAGCTTACAGGATAATTCACCC. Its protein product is CASSLQDNSP. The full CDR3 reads CASSLQDNSPLHF.

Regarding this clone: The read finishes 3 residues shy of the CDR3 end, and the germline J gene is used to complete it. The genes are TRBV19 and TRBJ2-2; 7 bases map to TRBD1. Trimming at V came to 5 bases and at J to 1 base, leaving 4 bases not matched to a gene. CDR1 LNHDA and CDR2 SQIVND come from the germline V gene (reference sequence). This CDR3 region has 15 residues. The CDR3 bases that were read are TGTGCCAGTAGTCCGACAGGGTGGAACACCGGGGAG. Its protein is CASSPTGWNTGE. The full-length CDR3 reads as CASSPTGWNTGELFF.

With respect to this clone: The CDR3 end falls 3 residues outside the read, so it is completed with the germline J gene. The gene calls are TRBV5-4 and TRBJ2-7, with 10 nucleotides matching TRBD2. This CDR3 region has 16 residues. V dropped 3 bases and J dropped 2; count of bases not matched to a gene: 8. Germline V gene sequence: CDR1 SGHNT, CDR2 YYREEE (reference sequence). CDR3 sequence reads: CASSYYVAGGAYEQYF. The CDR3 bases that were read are TGTGCCAGCAGCTACTATGTAGCGGGGGGAGCCTACGAG. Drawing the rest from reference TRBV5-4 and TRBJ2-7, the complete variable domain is ETGVTQSPTHLIKTRGQQVTLRCSSQSGHNTVSWYQQALGQGPQFIFQYYREEENGRGNFPPRFSGLQFPNYSSELNVNALELDDSALYLCASSYYVAGGAYEQYFGPGTRLTVT.

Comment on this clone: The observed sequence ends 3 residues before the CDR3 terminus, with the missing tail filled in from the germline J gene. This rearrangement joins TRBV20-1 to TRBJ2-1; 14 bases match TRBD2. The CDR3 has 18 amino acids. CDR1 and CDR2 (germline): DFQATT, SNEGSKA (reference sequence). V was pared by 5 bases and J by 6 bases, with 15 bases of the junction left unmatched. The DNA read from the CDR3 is TGCAGTGCTCCGCCCCGGGGGACTAGCGGGAGCTCCGGCAATGAG. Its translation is CSAPPRGTSGSSGNE. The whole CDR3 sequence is CSAPPRGTSGSSGNEQFF.

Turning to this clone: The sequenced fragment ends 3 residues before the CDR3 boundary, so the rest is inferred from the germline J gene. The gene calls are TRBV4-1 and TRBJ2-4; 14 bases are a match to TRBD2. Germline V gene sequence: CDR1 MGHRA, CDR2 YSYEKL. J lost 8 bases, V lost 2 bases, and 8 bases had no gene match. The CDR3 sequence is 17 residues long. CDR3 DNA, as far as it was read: TGCGCCAGCAGCCAACCGGGGACTAGCGGGAGTAGGGACATT. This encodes CASSQPGTSGSRDI. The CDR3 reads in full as CASSQPGTSGSRDIQYF.

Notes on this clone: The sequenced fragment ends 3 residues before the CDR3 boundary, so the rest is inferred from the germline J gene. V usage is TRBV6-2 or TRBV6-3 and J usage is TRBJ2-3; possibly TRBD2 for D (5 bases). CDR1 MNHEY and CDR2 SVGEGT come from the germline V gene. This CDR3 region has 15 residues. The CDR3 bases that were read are TGTGCCAGCAGACTCCGGGGTAAAGGCAATCAGCCG. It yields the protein CASRLRGKGNQP. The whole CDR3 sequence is CASRLRGKGNQPQYF.

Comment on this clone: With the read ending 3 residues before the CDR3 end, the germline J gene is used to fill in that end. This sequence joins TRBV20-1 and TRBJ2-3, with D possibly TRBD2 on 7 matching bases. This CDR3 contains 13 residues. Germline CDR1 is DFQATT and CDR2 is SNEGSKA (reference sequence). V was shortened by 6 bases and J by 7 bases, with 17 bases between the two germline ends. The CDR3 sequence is CSALAGRGHTQYF. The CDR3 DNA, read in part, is TGCAGTGCCTTAGCGGGCAGGGGACATACG.

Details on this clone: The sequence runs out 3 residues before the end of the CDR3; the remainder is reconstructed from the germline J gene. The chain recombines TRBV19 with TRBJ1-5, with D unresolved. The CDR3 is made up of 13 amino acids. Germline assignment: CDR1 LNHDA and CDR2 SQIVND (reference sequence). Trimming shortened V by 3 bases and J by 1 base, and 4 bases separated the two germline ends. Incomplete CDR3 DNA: TGTGCCAGTAGTATTCCGAGCAATCAGCCC. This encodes CASSIPSNQP. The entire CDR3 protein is CASSIPSNQPQHF. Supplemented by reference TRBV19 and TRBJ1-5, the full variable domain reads DGGITQSPKYLFRKEGQNVTLSCEQNLNHDAMYWYRQDPGQGLRLIYYSQIVNDFQKGDIAEGYSVSREKKESFPLTVTSAQKNPTAFYLCASSIPSNQPQHFGDGTRLSIL.

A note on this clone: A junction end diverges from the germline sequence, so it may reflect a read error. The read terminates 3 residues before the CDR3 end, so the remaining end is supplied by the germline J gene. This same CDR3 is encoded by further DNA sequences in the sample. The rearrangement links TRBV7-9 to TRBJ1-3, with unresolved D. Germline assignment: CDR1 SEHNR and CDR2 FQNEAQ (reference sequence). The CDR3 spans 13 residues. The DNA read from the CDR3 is TGTGCTAGCAGCGTAGGTTTTGCGGGTTAT. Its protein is CASSVGFAGY. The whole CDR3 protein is CASSVGFAGYIYF.

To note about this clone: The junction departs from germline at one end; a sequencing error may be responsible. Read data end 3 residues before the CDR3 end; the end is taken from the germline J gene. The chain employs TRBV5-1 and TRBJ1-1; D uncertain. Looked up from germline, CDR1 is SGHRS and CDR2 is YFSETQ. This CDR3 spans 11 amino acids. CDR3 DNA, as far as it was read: TGCGCCAGCAGCTTGAACAGTGAA. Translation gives CASSLNSE. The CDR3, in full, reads CASSLNSEAFF.

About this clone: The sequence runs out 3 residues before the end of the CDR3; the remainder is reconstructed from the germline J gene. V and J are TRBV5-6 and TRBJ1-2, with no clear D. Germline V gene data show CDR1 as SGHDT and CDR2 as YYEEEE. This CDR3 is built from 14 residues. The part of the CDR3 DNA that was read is TGTGCCAGCAGCTCTAGCGGGAGTCCAGATACC. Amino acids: CASSSSGSPDT. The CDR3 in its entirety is CASSSSGSPDTYTF.

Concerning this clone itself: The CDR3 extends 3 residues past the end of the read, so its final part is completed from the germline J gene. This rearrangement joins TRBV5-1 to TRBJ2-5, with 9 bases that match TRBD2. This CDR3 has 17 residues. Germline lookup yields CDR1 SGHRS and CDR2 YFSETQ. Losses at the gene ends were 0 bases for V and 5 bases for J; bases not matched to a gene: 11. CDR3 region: CASSLDGAASGTETQYF. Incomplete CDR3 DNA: TGCGCCAGCAGCTTGGATGGGGCGGCTAGCGGGACTGAGACC.